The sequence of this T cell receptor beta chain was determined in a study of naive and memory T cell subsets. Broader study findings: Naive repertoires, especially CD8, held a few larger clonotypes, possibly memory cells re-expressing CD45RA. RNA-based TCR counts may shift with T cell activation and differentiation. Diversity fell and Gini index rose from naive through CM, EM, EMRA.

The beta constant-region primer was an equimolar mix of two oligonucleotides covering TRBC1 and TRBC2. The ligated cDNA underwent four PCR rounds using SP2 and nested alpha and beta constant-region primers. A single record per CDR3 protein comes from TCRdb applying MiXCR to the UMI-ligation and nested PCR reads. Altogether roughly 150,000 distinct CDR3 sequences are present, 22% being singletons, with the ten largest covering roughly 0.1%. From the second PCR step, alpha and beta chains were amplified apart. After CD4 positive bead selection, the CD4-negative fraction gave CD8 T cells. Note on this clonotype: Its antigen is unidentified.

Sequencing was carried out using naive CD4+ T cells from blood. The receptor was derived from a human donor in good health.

The CDR3 is CASALGRANYGYTF. CDR3 coding DNA: TGTGCCAGCGCATTGGGGCGGGCCAACTATGGCTACACCTTC. The V and J genes are TRBV28 and TRBJ1-2, with D possibly TRBD1 on 5 matching bases. V lost 8 bases and J 2 bases, leaving 15 bases between the germline ends. The CDR3 loop spans 14 amino acids. Germline V lookup: CDR1 MDHEN, CDR2 SYDVKM.